The clone carrying this TCR beta chain was picked up a small number of times. The antigen is not known. Authors' processing steps: Quality scores were absent from the junction-only immunoSEQ sequences, so filtering differed. Assay used: immunoSEQ multiplex PCR; TCRdb lists only in-frame clones, some missing. V and J calls and clone size come straight from that table; D and trimming were deduced from the DNA. The data show approximately 810,000 clones, with around 92% seen just once and about 24% held by the top ten. The data derive from a study of shared clonotypes between healthy human individuals. Overall study: The study used three CD4 naive, three CD4 memory, two CD8 naive and one CD8 memory plate per donor. General study results and limits: Sorted-subset sequencing, rarefaction showed, was incomplete despite large depth.

CD45RO-negative CD8 cells positively selected for CCR7 made up the naive population, which excluded terminally differentiated effector memory CD45RA+ cells. The CDR3 loop spans 15 amino acids. Germline V gene lookup returns CDR1 LGHNA and CDR2 YSLEER. With V trimmed by 5 bases and J by 5 bases, 7 bases remained unmatched. Sequenced: naive CD8+ T cells sorted from blood. This TCR was recovered from a man aged 25-45 years in good health. The chain recombines TRBV4-3 with TRBJ2-2; 8 bases match TRBD1. Written as DNA, the CDR3 is TGCGCCAGCAGCGATAGGGACAGGACTACCGGGGAGCTGTTTTTT. Its protein product is CASSDRDRTTGELFF.